Listed below are T cell receptor beta chains from one sample, sequenced in a study of control samples from healthy donors and cancer patients. The method was immunoSEQ multiplex PCR; TCRdb's version includes in-frame clones alone and lacks a portion of them. This table has 90,000 or so clones, around 90% appearing once. Sequenced material: blood. These receptors originate from a woman aged 60-75 years in good health. The conserved cysteine and the conserved F or W are not part of the CDR3 here. Fields, in order: V gene, J gene, clone size, CDR3 protein. Size is stated for part of the rows, as once, few or many counts, or as a class when the clone is expanded.

V gene: TRBV14
J gene: TRBJ2-7
clone size: -
CDR3 protein: ASSQDGGGYEQY

V gene: TRBV21-1
J gene: TRBJ1-3
clone size: -
CDR3 protein: ASSFSGNTIY

V gene: TRBV28
J gene: TRBJ2-1
clone size: -
CDR3 protein: ASSTVYNEQF

V gene: TRBV3-1/TRBV3-2
J gene: TRBJ2-1
clone size: -
CDR3 protein: ASSQAFRDTSNNEQF

V gene: TRBV2
J gene: TRBJ2-5
clone size: -
CDR3 protein: ASTPTRNQETQY

V gene: TRBV30
J gene: TRBJ1-2
clone size: -
CDR3 protein: AWTWDRAYGYT

V gene: TRBV10-1
J gene: TRBJ1-1
clone size: -
CDR3 protein: ASSELTGFYGLDTEAF

V gene: TRBV18
J gene: TRBJ1-5
clone size: -
CDR3 protein: ASSPTGNQPQH

V gene: TRBV5-1
J gene: TRBJ2-5
clone size: -
CDR3 protein: ASSLQGAQETQY

V gene: TRBV2
J gene: TRBJ1-2
clone size: few
CDR3 protein: ASSQTAAYGYT

V gene: TRBV19
J gene: TRBJ1-5
clone size: -
CDR3 protein: ASSIALGGNQPQH

V gene: TRBV11-2
J gene: TRBJ1-1
clone size: -
CDR3 protein: ASSPGGGRRYEAF

V gene: TRBV3-1/TRBV3-2
J gene: TRBJ1-2
clone size: -
CDR3 protein: ASSQDSRGYT

V gene: TRBV4-2
J gene: TRBJ1-5
clone size: -
CDR3 protein: ASSQDPYSNQPQH

V gene: TRBV12-3/TRBV12-4
J gene: TRBJ2-7
clone size: -
CDR3 protein: ASSLGVRGQY

V gene: TRBV11-3
J gene: TRBJ2-7
clone size: -
CDR3 protein: ASSPLSGGYYEQY

V gene: TRBV2
J gene: TRBJ1-1
clone size: -
CDR3 protein: ASSEDSMNTEAF

V gene: TRBV11-2
J gene: TRBJ1-1
clone size: -
CDR3 protein: ASSYRQGGTEAF

V gene: TRBV6-2/TRBV6-3
J gene: TRBJ2-1
clone size: -
CDR3 protein: ASSSLRTSGTYNEQF

V gene: TRBV6-4
J gene: TRBJ2-1
clone size: few
CDR3 protein: ASSDLAGGSYEQF

V gene: TRBV15
J gene: TRBJ2-7
clone size: -
CDR3 protein: ATSSPGAYEQY

V gene: TRBV3-1/TRBV3-2
J gene: TRBJ2-7
clone size: -
CDR3 protein: ASSSFRSGGPDEQY

V gene: TRBV19
J gene: TRBJ1-5
clone size: -
CDR3 protein: ASSPPPGQGYQPQH

V gene: TRBV7-2
J gene: TRBJ2-7
clone size: once
CDR3 protein: ASNVLGGREQY